The 10 T cell receptor beta chains given below trace back to one sample, sequenced in a study of CD8 T cells in ankylosing spondylitis. TCRdb processed the 5' RACE reads anew with MiXCR; each CDR3 protein has one entry. Of roughly 120,000 distinct CDR3 sequences in the sample, approximately 14% were seen once. The sequencing input was blood, either unsorted or a sorted T cell fraction (not recorded which). All receptors come from a female donor with ankylosing spondylitis or in good health (not recorded which).

This clonotype has more than one count but fewer than ten. The chain uses TRBV5-5 and TRBJ2-1; D not certain. The CDR3 contains 13 residues. V was clipped by 4 bases and J by 6 bases, with 11 bases between them. Germline-derived CDR1 and CDR2 are SGHKS and YYEKEE (reference sequence). CDR3 sequence reads: CASSLGWSNEQFF. The CDR3 DNA reads TGTGCCAGCAGCCTGGGGTGGAGCAATGAGCAGTTCTTC.

This clonotype has just a few counts. This chain uses TRBV30 with TRBJ2-7, with D perhaps TRBD2 (5 bases). Germline-derived CDR1 and CDR2 are GTSNPN and SVGIG (reference sequence). V lost 4 bases, J lost 4 bases, and 8 bases lay in between. This CDR3 region has 11 residues. CDR3 protein: CAWTGKYEQYF. CDR3 DNA sequence: TGTGCCTGGACCGGGAAGTACGAGCAGTACTTC.

This clonotype has only a few counts. V gene TRBV18 combines with J gene TRBJ2-2; D is ambiguous. Trimming shortened V by 2 bases and J by 9 bases, and 10 bases separated the two germline ends. The germline gives CDR1 KGHSH, CDR2 LQKENI. The CDR3 has 13 residues. Here the CDR3 DNA reads TGTGCCAGCTCACCAACCCTCCACCGGGAGCTGTTTTTT. As protein: CASSPTLHRELFF.

This clonotype was seen ten or more times. The chain is built from TRBV7-9 and TRBJ2-3, with D unresolved. The germline gives CDR1 SEHNR, CDR2 FQNEAQ (reference sequence). The V end lost 4 bases, the J end lost 0 bases, and 2 bases lay between the germline ends. The CDR3 consists of 12 residues. The CDR3: CASSSSTDTQYF. The CDR3 nucleotides are TGTGCCAGCAGCTCGAGCACAGATACGCAGTATTTT. The whole variable domain, remainder taken from reference TRBV7-9 and TRBJ2-3, is DTGVSQNPRHKITKRGQNVTFRCDPISEHNRLYWYRQTLGQGPEFLTYFQNEAQLEKSRLLSDRFSAERPKGSFSTLEIQRTEQGDSAMYLCASSSSTDTQYFGPGTRLTVL.

This clonotype was seen a handful of times. The V gene is TRBV6-5, the J gene TRBJ2-3; D is ambiguous. The V gene lost 2 bases and the J gene lost 4 bases, with 10 bases spanning the gap. This CDR3 is built from 14 residues. Germline V gene data show CDR1 as MNHEY and CDR2 as SVGAGI. CDR3 DNA: TGTGCCAGCAGTTACCAGCAGCAACCAGATACGCAGTATTTT. This encodes CASSYQQQPDTQYF.

This clonotype was counted a few times. Relative to the germline gene, one junction end is altered; a read error may explain this. This chain uses TRBV27 with TRBJ2-6; 7 bases agree with TRBD1. The length of the CDR3 is 15 residues. Germline lookup yields CDR1 MNHEY and CDR2 SMNVEV (reference sequence). The CDR3 region is CASSYRGSGANGLTF. CDR3 in DNA: TGTGCCAGCAGCTACAGGGGCTCTGGGGCCAACGGCCTGACTTTC.

The J gene is TRBJ2-1, the V gene TRBV5-1; perhaps TRBD1 as D (6 bases). CDR3 size: 16 residues. Looked up from germline, CDR1 is SGHRS and CDR2 is YFSETQ. The V gene lost 4 bases and the J gene lost 7 bases, with 21 bases spanning the gap. The CDR3 nucleotides are TGCGCCAGCAGCAAGTTAACAGGGCCCCTACGTAATGAGCAGTTCTTC. This gives the protein CASSKLTGPLRNEQFF.

This clonotype was seen many times. The rearrangement links TRBV29-1 to TRBJ2-3; D call uncertain. Germline V gene sequence: CDR1 SQVTM, CDR2 ANQGSEA. Trimming took 0 bases from V and 9 from J, leaving 7 bases between them. The CDR3 totals 11 residues. The CDR3 loop reads CSVEEGRTQYF. Written as DNA, the CDR3 is TGCAGCGTTGAAGAAGGTCGCACGCAGTATTTT.

This clonotype was counted ten times or more. The genes are TRBV5-1 and TRBJ1-6, with 9 bases identical to TRBD1. Unmatched junction bases numbered 8, after V lost 4 bases and J lost 6 bases. The CDR3 length is 16 residues. Germline V CDR1 and CDR2: SGHRS, YFSETQ. CDR3 DNA: TGCGCCAGCAGCACGACAGGGGGGTTTCCTAATTCACCCCTCCACTTT. Amino acids: CASSTTGGFPNSPLHF.

The chain carries TRBV30 and TRBJ1-1; 9 positions match TRBD1. Looked up from germline, CDR1 is GTSNPN and CDR2 is SVGIG (reference sequence). The CDR3 has 14 residues. The ends lost 0 bases at V and 10 bases at J; junction bases unmatched: 9. The CDR3 region has the DNA TGTGCCTGGAGTGTACGGGGACAGGGATTACGAGCTTTCTTT. This codes for CAWSVRGQGLRAFF.